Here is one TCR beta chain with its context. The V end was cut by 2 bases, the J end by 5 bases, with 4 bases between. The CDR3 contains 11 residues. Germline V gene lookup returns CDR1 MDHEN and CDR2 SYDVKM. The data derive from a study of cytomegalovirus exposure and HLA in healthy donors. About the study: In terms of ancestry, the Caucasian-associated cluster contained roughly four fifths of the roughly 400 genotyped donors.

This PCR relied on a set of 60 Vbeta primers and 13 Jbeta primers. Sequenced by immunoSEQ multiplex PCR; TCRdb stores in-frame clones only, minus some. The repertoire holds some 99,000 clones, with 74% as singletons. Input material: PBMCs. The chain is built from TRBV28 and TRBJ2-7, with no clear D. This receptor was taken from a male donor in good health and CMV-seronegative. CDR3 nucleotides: TGTGCCAGCAGTTTAAGCCACGAGCAGTACTTC. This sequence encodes CASSLSHEQYF.